Below, 19 T cell receptor beta chains from the same sample are listed, as sequenced in a study of blood T cell repertoires in COVID-19. Generated by immunoSEQ multiplex PCR, the TCRdb table keeps only in-frame clones and is missing some. This sample has approximately 150,000 clones, with 87% found just once. Material for sequencing was PBMCs or T cells enriched from blood (not recorded which). These receptors were collected from a human donor with acute COVID-19. The donor label of this sample is uncertain.

This chain joins TRBV11-3 and TRBJ2-1; unclear D gene. Per germline, CDR1 SGHNT and CDR2 YENEEA. V was pared by 5 bases and J by 5 bases, with 10 bases between. There are 13 residues in the CDR3. The CDR3 DNA reads TGTGCCAGCAGCCCCTACCGAGACAATGAGCAGTTCTTC. Its translation: CASSPYRDNEQFF.

The J gene is TRBJ1-2, the V gene TRBV27, with a tentative D call TRBD1 (6 bases). The CDR3 covers 13 residues. V gave up 4 bases and J gave up 8 bases, with 14 bases separating them. CDR1 is MNHEY and CDR2 is SMNVEV in the germline V gene (reference sequence). The CDR3 DNA follows: TGTGCCAGCAGTTCCACAGGGTTGGGGGGCTACACCTTC. As protein: CASSSTGLGGYTF.

J is TRBJ2-1 and V is TRBV3-1 (or the pseudogene TRBV3-2), with a weak D call TRBD2 (5 bases). The V gene lost 0 bases and the J gene lost 0 bases, with 18 bases spanning the gap. There are 19 residues in the CDR3. The germline CDR1 and CDR2 sequences are LGHDT and YNNKEL (reference sequence). The CDR3 bases are TGTGCCAGCAGCCAAGAGCTCTCGGGCGGGTGGTTCTCCTACAATGAGCAGTTCTTC. The encoded protein is CASSQELSGGWFSYNEQFF.

V is TRBV11-3 and J is TRBJ2-3, with TRBD2 matching over 11 bases. This CDR3 is built from 16 residues. CDR1 and CDR2 from the germline V gene are SGHNT and YENEEA. Germline trimming cut 1 base from V and 5 bases from J; bases unmatched to any gene: 5. This CDR3 is CASSLGVLAGGDTQYF. The CDR3 bases are TGTGCCAGCAGCTTAGGGGTTCTAGCGGGGGGAGATACGCAGTATTTT. Filled out from reference TRBV11-3 and TRBJ2-3, the complete variable domain reads EAGVVQSPRYKIIEKKQPVAFWCNPISGHNTLYWYLQNLGQGPELLIRYENEEAVDDSQLPKDRFSAERLKGVDSTLKIQPAELGDSAVYLCASSLGVLAGGDTQYFGPGTRLTVL.

This chain joins TRBV7-9 and TRBJ2-5; 8 bases agree with TRBD1. This CDR3 comprises 15 residues. The ends lost 3 bases at V and 3 bases at J; junction bases unmatched: 6. Germline CDR1 and CDR2: SEHNR and FQNEAQ (reference sequence). CDR3 loop: CASSLTGAVEETQYF. The CDR3, as DNA: TGTGCCAGCAGCTTGACAGGGGCTGTAGAAGAGACCCAGTACTTC.

The chain joins TRBV5-6 to TRBJ2-7; 10 nucleotides line up with TRBD1. The CDR3 spans 14 residues. CDR1 is SGHDT, CDR2 YYEEEE, per germline. V lost 4 bases to trimming and J lost 6 bases; unmatched junction nucleotides: 7. CDR3 bases: TGTGCCAGCAGCGCTGGACAGGGGGTGAGCGAGCAGTACTTC. Protein sequence: CASSAGQGVSEQYF.

This chain links TRBV7-2 with TRBJ2-2, with D possibly matching TRBD2 (5 bases). The germline V gene encodes CDR1 SGHTA and CDR2 FQGNSA. The V end lost 4 bases, the J end lost 0 bases, and 21 bases lay between the germline ends. This CDR3 has 19 amino acids. This CDR3 is CASSSAPWEPFANTGELFF. DNA of the CDR3: TGTGCCAGCAGCTCGGCGCCATGGGAGCCGTTCGCGAACACCGGGGAGCTGTTTTTT.

The V call is TRBV4-1, the J call TRBJ2-1, with 9 positions matching TRBD2. CDR1 MGHRA and CDR2 YSYEKL come from the germline V gene. The CDR3 spans 16 residues. The trim removed 0 bases at V and 14 bases at J, leaving 14 bases unmatched. CDR3 amino acids: CASSQDRYSGGSIEFF. In DNA, the CDR3 is TGCGCCAGCAGCCAAGATCGTTATAGCGGGGGCTCGATCGAGTTCTTC.

The rearrangement joins TRBV5-6 to TRBJ1-6, with 9 bases matching TRBD1. This CDR3 has 14 residues. CDR1 and CDR2 from the germline V gene are SGHDT and YYEEEE. V lost 5 bases to trimming and J lost 9 bases; unmatched junction nucleotides: 6. CDR3 in amino acids: CASRIGTGSSPLHF. CDR3 nucleotides: TGTGCCAGCAGGATCGGGACAGGGAGTTCACCCCTCCACTTT. Combining the CDR3 with reference TRBV5-6 and TRBJ1-6 gives the whole variable domain DAGVTQSPTHLIKTRGQQVTLRCSPKSGHDTVSWYQQALGQGPQFIFQYYEEEERQRGNFPDRFSGHQFPNYSSELNVNALLLGDSALYLCASRIGTGSSPLHFGNGTRLTVT.

This clone was counted once. The rearrangement links TRBV30 to TRBJ1-6, with unresolved D. V lost 7 bases to trimming and J lost 9 bases, with 4 bases between them. Germline V CDR1 and CDR2: GTSNPN, SVGIG (reference sequence). The CDR3 is 9 residues long. CDR3 DNA: TGTGCCTCTTCTTCACCCCTCCACTTT. Protein: CASSSPLHF.

The chain combines TRBV5-1 with TRBJ1-3; no definite D call. Germline V lookup: CDR1 SGHRS, CDR2 YFSETQ. The CDR3 extends over 15 amino acids. Trimming cost V 1 base and J 6 bases, with 14 bases left between them. In DNA, the CDR3 is TGCGCCAGCAGCTTGTCGGGGTCCAGAGAAAACACCATATATTTT. It is translated as CASSLSGSRENTIYF.

This chain links TRBV7-8 with TRBJ1-5; no definite D call. Germline-derived CDR1 and CDR2 are SGHVS and FQNEAQ. This CDR3 contains 13 residues. Between the trimmed V and J ends, which lost 8 bases and 2 bases, there was a span of 10 bases. The CDR3: CASGGSGNQPQHF. The CDR3 coding sequence is TGTGCCAGCGGCGGGTCGGGCAATCAGCCCCAGCATTTT.

Only one count was recorded for this clone. The V and J genes are TRBV5-4 and TRBJ2-2; 16 bases line up with TRBD2. The CDR3 length is 18 residues. Germline V CDR1 and CDR2: SGHNT, YYREEE (reference sequence). Losses at the gene ends were 5 bases for V and 6 bases for J; bases not matched to a gene: 10. The CDR3 DNA is TGTGCCAGCAGACCCGGGACTAGCGGGGGGGCTCCTCCCGGGGAGCTGTTTTTT. Translation gives CASRPGTSGGAPPGELFF.

The chain has TRBV30 and TRBJ2-7; 7 bases are a match to TRBD1. The V gene end was trimmed by 3 bases and the J gene end by 6 bases; junction bases not matched to a gene: 14. The length of the CDR3 is 15 residues. Germline CDR1 GTSNPN, CDR2 SVGIG (reference sequence). The CDR3 loop reads CAWSLTGVYGGEQYF. In nucleotides, the CDR3 is TGTGCCTGGAGCCTCACAGGGGTCTATGGCGGCGAGCAGTACTTC.

The chain couples TRBV7-2 to TRBJ2-4; TRBD2 aligns across 16 bases. The length of the CDR3 is 19 residues. Trimming took 5 bases from V and 3 from J; bases not matched to a gene: 10. Per the germline V gene, CDR1 is SGHTA and CDR2 is FQGNSA. CDR3 protein: CASSQVGLAGGLGKNIQYF. The CDR3 DNA follows: TGTGCCAGCAGCCAAGTGGGACTAGCGGGGGGGCTTGGCAAAAACATTCAGTACTTC.

The chain links TRBV6-4 to TRBJ1-5, with TRBD1 identical over 10 bases. This CDR3 is built from 14 residues. With V trimmed by 7 bases and J by 10 bases, 10 bases remained unmatched. CDR1 and CDR2 (germline): MRHNA, SNTAGT. CDR3 region: CASTDRGPRKPQHF. The CDR3 DNA reads TGTGCCAGCACCGACAGGGGGCCCCGAAAACCCCAGCATTTT.

The chain combines TRBV7-9 with TRBJ2-7; TRBD1 matches at 12 bases. Germline V CDR1 and CDR2: SEHNR, FQNEAQ (reference sequence). The CDR3 is 14 residues long. The trim removed 5 bases at V and 9 bases at J, leaving 8 bases unmatched. CDR3 sequence (DNA): TGTGCCAGCAGCCAACCGGGACAGGGGGCGGCGCAGTACTTC. The encoded protein is CASSQPGQGAAQYF.

A remark on this clone: The sample carries other DNA sequences with the same CDR3. The chain uses TRBV30 and TRBJ1-4; 9 bases map to TRBD1. Germline CDR1 reads GTSNPN; CDR2 reads SVGIG (reference sequence). J gave up 8 bases and V 2 bases, and 6 bases lay outside the gene matches. CDR3 length: 14 amino acids. CDR3 loop: CAWSTGTGNEKLFF. The CDR3 DNA is TGTGCCTGGAGTACCGGGACAGGGAACGAAAAACTGTTTTTT.

V and J are TRBV5-5 and TRBJ2-3; TRBD2 is a possible D gene (6 bases). V shed 0 bases and J shed 6 bases, with 11 bases lying between them. Germline CDR1 reads SGHKS; CDR2 reads YYEKEE (reference sequence). This CDR3 comprises 14 residues. CDR3 bases: TGTGCCAGCAGCTTGGAAGGCGGGGAGGATACGCAGTATTTT. This gives the protein CASSLEGGEDTQYF.